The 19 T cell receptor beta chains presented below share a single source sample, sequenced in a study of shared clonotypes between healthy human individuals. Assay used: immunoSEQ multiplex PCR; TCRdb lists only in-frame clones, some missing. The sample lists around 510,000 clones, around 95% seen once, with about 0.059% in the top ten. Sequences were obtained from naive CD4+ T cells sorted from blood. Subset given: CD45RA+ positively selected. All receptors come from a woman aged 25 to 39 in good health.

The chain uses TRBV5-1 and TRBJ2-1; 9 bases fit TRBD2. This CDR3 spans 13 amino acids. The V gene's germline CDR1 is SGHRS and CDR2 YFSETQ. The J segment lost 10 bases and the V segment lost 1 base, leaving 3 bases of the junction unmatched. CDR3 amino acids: CASSLRSGREQFF. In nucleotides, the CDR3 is TGCGCCAGCAGCTTGCGTAGCGGGAGAGAGCAGTTCTTC.

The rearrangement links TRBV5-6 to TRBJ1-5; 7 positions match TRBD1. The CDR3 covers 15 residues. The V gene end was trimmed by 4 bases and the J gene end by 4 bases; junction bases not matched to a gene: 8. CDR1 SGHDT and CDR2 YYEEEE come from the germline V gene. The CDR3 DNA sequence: TGTGCCAGCAGCCTTGGACAGGTCATAAATCAGCCCCAGCATTTT. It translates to CASSLGQVINQPQHF. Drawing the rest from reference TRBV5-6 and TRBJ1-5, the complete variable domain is DAGVTQSPTHLIKTRGQQVTLRCSPKSGHDTVSWYQQALGQGPQFIFQYYEEEERQRGNFPDRFSGHQFPNYSSELNVNALLLGDSALYLCASSLGQVINQPQHFGDGTRLSIL.

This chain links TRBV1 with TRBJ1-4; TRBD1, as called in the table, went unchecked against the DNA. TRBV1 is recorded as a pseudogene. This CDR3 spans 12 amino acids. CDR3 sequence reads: CTNGYRLEKLFF. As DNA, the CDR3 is TGCACCAACGGGTACAGGCTTGAAAAACTGTTTTTT.

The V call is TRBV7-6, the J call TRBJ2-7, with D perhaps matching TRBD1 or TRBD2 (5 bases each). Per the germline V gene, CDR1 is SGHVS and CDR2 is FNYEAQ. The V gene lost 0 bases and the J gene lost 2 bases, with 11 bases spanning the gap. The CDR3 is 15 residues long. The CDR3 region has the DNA TGTGCCAGCAGCTTAGCCCGGGACCCCGCCTACGAGCAGTACTTC. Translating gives CASSLARDPAYEQYF.

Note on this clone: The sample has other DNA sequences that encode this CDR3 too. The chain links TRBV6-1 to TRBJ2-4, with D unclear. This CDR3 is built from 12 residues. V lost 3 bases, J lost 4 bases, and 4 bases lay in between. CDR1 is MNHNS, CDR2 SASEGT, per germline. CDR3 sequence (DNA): TGTGCCAGCAGTGAGGGGAAAAACATTCAGTACTTC. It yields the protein CASSEGKNIQYF.

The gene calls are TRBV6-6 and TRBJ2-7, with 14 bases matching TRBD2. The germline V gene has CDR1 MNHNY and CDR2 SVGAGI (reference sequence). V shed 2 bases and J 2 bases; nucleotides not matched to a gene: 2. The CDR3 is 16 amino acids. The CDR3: CASSYRLAGGTYEQYF. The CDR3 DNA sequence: TGTGCCAGCAGTTACAGACTAGCGGGAGGGACCTACGAGCAGTACTTC.

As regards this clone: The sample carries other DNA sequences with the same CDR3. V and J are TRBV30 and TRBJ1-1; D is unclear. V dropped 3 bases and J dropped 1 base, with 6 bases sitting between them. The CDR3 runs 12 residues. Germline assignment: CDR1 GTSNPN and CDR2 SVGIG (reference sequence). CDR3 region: CAWSLGNTEAFF. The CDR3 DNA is TGTGCCTGGAGCCTAGGGAACACTGAAGCTTTCTTT.

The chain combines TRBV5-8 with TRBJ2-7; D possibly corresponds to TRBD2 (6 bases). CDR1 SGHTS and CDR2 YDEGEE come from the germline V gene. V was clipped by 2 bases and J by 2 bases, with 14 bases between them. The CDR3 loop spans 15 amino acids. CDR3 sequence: CASSLPGLDTYEQYF. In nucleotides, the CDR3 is TGTGCCAGCAGCTTACCGGGACTCGACACCTACGAGCAGTACTTC.

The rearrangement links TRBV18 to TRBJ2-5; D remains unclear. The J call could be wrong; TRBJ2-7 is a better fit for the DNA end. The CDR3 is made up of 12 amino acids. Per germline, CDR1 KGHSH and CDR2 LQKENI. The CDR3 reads CASSPDIYEQYF. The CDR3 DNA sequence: TGTGCCAGCTCACCAGACATCTACGAGCAGTACTTC.

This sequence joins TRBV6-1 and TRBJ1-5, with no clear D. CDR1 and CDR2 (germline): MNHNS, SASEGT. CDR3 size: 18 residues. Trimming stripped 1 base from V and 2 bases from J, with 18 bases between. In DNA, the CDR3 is TGTGCCAGCAGTGAAGTTCGGTCGGCCAGTATTCGCAATCAGCCCCAGCATTTT. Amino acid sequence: CASSEVRSASIRNQPQHF.

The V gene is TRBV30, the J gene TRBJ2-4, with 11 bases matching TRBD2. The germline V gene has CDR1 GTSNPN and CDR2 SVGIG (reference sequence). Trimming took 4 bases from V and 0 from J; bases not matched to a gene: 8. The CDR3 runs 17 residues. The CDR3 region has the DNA TGTGCCTGGAATCTTTGGACTAGCGGGTTAGCCAAAAACATTCAGTACTTC. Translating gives CAWNLWTSGLAKNIQYF.

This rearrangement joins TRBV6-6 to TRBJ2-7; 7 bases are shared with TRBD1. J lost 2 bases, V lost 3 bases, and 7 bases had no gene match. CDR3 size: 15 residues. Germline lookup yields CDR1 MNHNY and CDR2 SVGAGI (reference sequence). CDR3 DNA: TGTGCCAGCAGTTATGCGACAGGGCTCCCCTACGAGCAGTACTTC. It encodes CASSYATGLPYEQYF.

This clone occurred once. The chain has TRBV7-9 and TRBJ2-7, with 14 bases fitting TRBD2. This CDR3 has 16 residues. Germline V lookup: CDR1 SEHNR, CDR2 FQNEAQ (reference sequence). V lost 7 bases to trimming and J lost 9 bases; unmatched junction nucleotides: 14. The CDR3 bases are TGTGCCAGCACCCCGACCGGGACTAGCGGGAGAAATGGGCAGTACTTC. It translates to CASTPTGTSGRNGQYF.

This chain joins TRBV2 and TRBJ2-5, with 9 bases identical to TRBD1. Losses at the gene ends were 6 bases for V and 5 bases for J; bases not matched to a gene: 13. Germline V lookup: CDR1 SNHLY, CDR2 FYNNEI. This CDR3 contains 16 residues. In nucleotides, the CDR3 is TGTGCCAGCAGGCTGGGGGGGACAGGGTGGACGGAGACCCAGTACTTC. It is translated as CASRLGGTGWTETQYF.

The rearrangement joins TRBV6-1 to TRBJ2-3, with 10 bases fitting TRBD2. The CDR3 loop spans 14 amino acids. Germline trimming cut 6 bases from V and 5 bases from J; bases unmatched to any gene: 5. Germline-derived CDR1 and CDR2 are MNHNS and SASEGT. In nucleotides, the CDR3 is TGTGCCAGCAGGGCTAGCGGGAGTTTAGATACGCAGTATTTT. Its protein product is CASRASGSLDTQYF.

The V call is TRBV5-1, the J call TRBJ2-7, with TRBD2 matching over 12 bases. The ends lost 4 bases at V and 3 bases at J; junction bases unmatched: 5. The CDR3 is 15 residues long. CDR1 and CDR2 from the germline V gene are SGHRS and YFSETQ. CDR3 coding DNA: TGCGCCAGCAGCCCCGGACTAGCGGGGCTCTACGAGCAGTACTTC. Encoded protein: CASSPGLAGLYEQYF.

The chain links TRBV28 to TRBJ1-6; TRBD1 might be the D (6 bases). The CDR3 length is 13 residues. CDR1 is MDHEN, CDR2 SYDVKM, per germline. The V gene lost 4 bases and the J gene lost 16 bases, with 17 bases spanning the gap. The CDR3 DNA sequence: TGTGCCAGCAGTTCAGAAAACAGGGAAAGACTCCACTTT. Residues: CASSSENRERLHF.

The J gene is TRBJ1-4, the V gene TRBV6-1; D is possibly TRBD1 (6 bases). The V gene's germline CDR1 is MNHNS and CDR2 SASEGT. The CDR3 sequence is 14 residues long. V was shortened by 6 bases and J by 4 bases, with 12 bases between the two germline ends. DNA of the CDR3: TGTGCCAGCAGACCCGGGACACATAATGAAAAACTGTTTTTT. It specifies CASRPGTHNEKLFF.

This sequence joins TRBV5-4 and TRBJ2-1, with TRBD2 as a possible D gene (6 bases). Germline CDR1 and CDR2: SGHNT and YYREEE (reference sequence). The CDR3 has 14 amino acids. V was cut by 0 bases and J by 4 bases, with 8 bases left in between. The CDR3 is CASSLVGSYNEQFF. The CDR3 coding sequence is TGTGCCAGCAGCTTGGTCGGGAGTTACAATGAGCAGTTCTTC.